This TCR beta chain appears in the sequencing data of a study of shared clonotypes between healthy human individuals. Deep was the level used in running the assay. Repertoires were generated with immunoSEQ multiplex PCR, while TCRdb's copy carries only in-frame clones and drops some. The sample has about 600,000 clones, 97% seen once. Looked up from germline, CDR1 is LNHDA and CDR2 is SQIVND (reference sequence). The CDR3 has 15 residues. J was trimmed by 3 bases and V by 4 bases; bases with no gene match: 5. This clone was detected only a few times. Sequencing was carried out using naive CD4+ T cells sorted from blood. As to subset: CD45RA+ positively selected. This chain links TRBV19 with TRBJ1-5; TRBD1 aligns across 8 bases. This TCR was recovered from a woman under 40 in good health. The CDR3 DNA reads as TGTGCCAGTAGTACCGGACAGGGTGACAATCAGCCCCAGCATTTT. Amino acid sequence: CASSTGQGDNQPQHF.